This passage covers 29 T cell receptor beta chains from one sample sequenced in a study of shared clonotypes between healthy human individuals. Naive CD8 cells were CD45RO-negative, positively selected for CCR7, excluding terminally differentiated effector memory CD45RA+ cells. Sequenced by immunoSEQ multiplex PCR; TCRdb stores in-frame clones only, minus some. The sample lists under 2,000,000 clones; about 94% were seen once. The source material was naive CD8+ T cells sorted from blood. These TCRs come from a man aged 18-30 years in good health.

CDR3 nucleotide sequence: TGTGCCAGCAGTGAAGGCTTAGGGGGGACCGCGAACACCGGGGAGCTGTTTTTT. Encoded protein: CASSEGLGGTANTGELFF. This chain uses TRBV6-1 with TRBJ2-2; D tentatively reads TRBD1 or TRBD2 (6 bases each). CDR3 size: 18 residues. In germline, CDR1 is MNHNS, CDR2 SASEGT. Trimming removed 1 base from V and 0 bases from J, with 15 bases in between.

The J gene is TRBJ1-3, the V gene TRBV28; the D is unclear. CDR1 is MDHEN and CDR2 is SYDVKM in the germline V gene. With 3 bases removed from V and 4 bases from J, the gap between germline ends came to 7 bases. The CDR3 length is 13 residues. CDR3 loop: CASSFRLGNTIYF. For the CDR3, the DNA is TGTGCCAGCAGTTTCCGCTTAGGAAACACCATATATTTT.

The rearrangement links TRBV13 to TRBJ2-1; D gene ambiguous. The CDR3 sequence is 16 residues long. Germline V CDR1 and CDR2: PRHDT, FYEKMQ (reference sequence). With 5 bases removed from V and 0 bases from J, the gap between germline ends came to 14 bases. The CDR3 sequence: CASSAPGRSSYNEQFF. As DNA, the CDR3 is TGTGCCAGCAGCGCCCCCGGCCGGAGCTCCTACAATGAGCAGTTCTTC. Variable domain in full (rest from reference TRBV13 and TRBJ2-1): AAGVIQSPRHLIKEKRETATLKCYPIPRHDTVYWYQQGPGQDPQFLISFYEKMQSDKGSIPDRFSAQQFSDYHSELNMSSLELGDSALYFCASSAPGRSSYNEQFFGPGTRLTVL.

This chain uses TRBV27 with TRBJ2-7; TRBD1 matches 8 bases. CDR1 and CDR2 from the germline V gene are MNHEY and SMNVEV (reference sequence). J gave up 3 bases and V 7 bases, and 8 bases lay outside the gene matches. The CDR3 extends over 14 amino acids. The CDR3 reads CASTTRQGRYEQYF. The CDR3 nucleotides read TGTGCCAGCACCACCAGACAGGGGCGCTACGAGCAGTACTTC.

V usage is TRBV7-9 and J usage is TRBJ2-2; 11 bases map to TRBD2. Germline-derived CDR1 and CDR2 are SEHNR and FQNEAQ (reference sequence). Trimming took 4 bases from V and 4 from J; bases not matched to a gene: 5. The CDR3 is made up of 16 amino acids. The CDR3 region is CASSSTLAGVTGELFF. The CDR3 nucleotides are TGTGCCAGCAGCTCCACACTAGCGGGAGTCACCGGGGAGCTGTTTTTT. Supplemented by reference TRBV7-9 and TRBJ2-2, the full variable domain reads DTGVSQNPRHKITKRGQNVTFRCDPISEHNRLYWYRQTLGQGPEFLTYFQNEAQLEKSRLLSDRFSAERPKGSFSTLEIQRTEQGDSAMYLCASSSTLAGVTGELFFGEGSRLTVL.

This clone was recorded once. The CDR3 spells CASSLTLATGANVLTF. CDR3 DNA sequence: TGTGCCAGCAGTTTAACTCTGGCGACTGGGGCCAACGTCCTGACTTTC. The chain couples TRBV27 to TRBJ2-6; D is undetermined. The V and J ends lost 2 bases and 2 bases respectively, with 10 bases between them. Germline loops: CDR1 MNHEY, CDR2 SMNVEV (reference sequence). The length of the CDR3 is 16 residues.

The rearrangement uses TRBV15 and TRBJ1-1; 8 nucleotides agree with TRBD1. The CDR3 spans 14 residues. The germline CDR1 and CDR2 sequences are LNHNV and YYDKDF (reference sequence). Germline trimming cut 4 bases from V and 6 bases from J; bases unmatched to any gene: 7. For the CDR3, the DNA is TGTGCCACCAGCACGGACAGGGCAGACCCTGAAGCTTTCTTT. Residues: CATSTDRADPEAFF.

The genes are TRBV6-1 and TRBJ2-7; a possible D gene is TRBD2 (7 bases). The V and J ends lost 7 bases and 3 bases respectively, with 16 bases between them. CDR3 length equals 14 residues. Germline values: CDR1 MNHNS, CDR2 SASEGT. CDR3 coding DNA: TGTGCCAGCACCCGAAGGGGGGGGAACTACGAGCAGTACTTC. It specifies CASTRRGGNYEQYF.

V and J are TRBV7-3 and TRBJ2-3, with D perhaps matching TRBD2 (6 bases). Germline V gene lookup returns CDR1 SGHTA and CDR2 FQGTGA. The CDR3 consists of 15 residues. Trimming stripped 5 bases from V and 1 base from J, with 13 bases between. DNA for the CDR3: TGTGCCAGCAGCCAGATACCGGGAGGCACAGATACGCAGTATTTT. Protein sequence: CASSQIPGGTDTQYF.

This rearrangement joins TRBV7-9 to TRBJ2-5; tentatively, D is TRBD1 (7 bases). The DNA end is a closer match to TRBJ2-7, so the J assignment may be wrong. The germline CDR1 and CDR2 sequences are SEHNR and FQNEAQ (reference sequence). The CDR3 runs 13 residues. CDR3 region: CASSMTGTYEQYF. DNA of the CDR3: TGTGCCAGCAGCATGACAGGGACTTACGAGCAGTACTTC.

Concerning this clone itself: Other nucleotide sequences in the sample specify the same CDR3. The chain links TRBV6-6 to TRBJ2-2; D is uncertain. V shed 0 bases and J shed 8 bases, with 7 bases lying between them. Germline-derived CDR1 and CDR2 are MNHNY and SVGAGI (reference sequence). The CDR3 runs to 13 residues. CDR3 in amino acids: CASSYSMGGELFF. The CDR3 DNA follows: TGTGCCAGCAGTTACTCGATGGGGGGGGAGCTGTTTTTT.

The CDR3 region has the DNA TGCGCCAGCAGTGTGGGAACGGGAGGGCGTACAGATACGCAGTATTTT. The encoded protein is CASSVGTGGRTDTQYF. The V and J genes are TRBV10-1 and TRBJ2-3; 8 bases fit TRBD2. Germline V lookup: CDR1 WNHNN, CDR2 SYGVQD (reference sequence). V gave up 4 bases and J gave up 3 bases; unmatched junction bases: 9. This CDR3 is built from 16 residues.

The chain carries TRBV5-6 and TRBJ2-5, with 11 nucleotides matching TRBD2. V shed 1 base, J shed 1 base, and the junction held 3 bases outside the gene matches. The germline gives CDR1 SGHDT, CDR2 YYEEEE. The CDR3 runs 16 residues. The CDR3 DNA reads TGTGCCAGCAGCTTGAGGCTAGCGGGGGGCCAAGAGACCCAGTACTTC. Amino acids: CASSLRLAGGQETQYF.

J is TRBJ2-3 and V is TRBV7-3, with D perhaps matching TRBD2 (5 bases). Germline values: CDR1 SGHTA, CDR2 FQGTGA. The CDR3 is made up of 12 amino acids. Between the trimmed V and J ends, which lost 3 bases and 5 bases, there was a span of 6 bases. The CDR3 sequence: CASSFGEDTQYF. As DNA, the CDR3 is TGTGCCAGCAGCTTCGGGGAAGATACGCAGTATTTT.

This clone was recorded a few times. CDR3 protein: CASSLLGAGSPLHF. The CDR3 nucleotides are TGTGCCAGCAGTTTACTGGGGGCGGGATCACCCCTCCACTTT. The chain joins TRBV27 to TRBJ1-6; a weak D match, TRBD1 (6 bases). In germline, CDR1 is MNHEY, CDR2 SMNVEV (reference sequence). The V end lost 2 bases, the J end lost 10 bases, and 12 bases lay between the germline ends. The CDR3 extends over 14 amino acids.

This chain connects TRBV6-1 to TRBJ2-5; a possible D gene is TRBD2 (6 bases). The CDR3 totals 14 residues. Germline lookup yields CDR1 MNHNS and CDR2 SASEGT. V gave up 5 bases and J gave up 2 bases, with 12 bases separating them. The CDR3 reads CASSMTRPQETQYF. CDR3 DNA: TGTGCCAGCAGTATGACTAGACCACAAGAGACCCAGTACTTC.

The table lists this clone with a count of one. The chain links TRBV7-9 to TRBJ2-7, with D possibly TRBD1 on 5 matching bases. The length of the CDR3 is 15 residues. CDR1 SEHNR and CDR2 FQNEAQ come from the germline V gene (reference sequence). V dropped 2 bases and J dropped 2 bases, with 13 bases sitting between them. The CDR3: CASSLKQADPYEQYF. The CDR3 DNA reads TGTGCCAGCAGCTTAAAACAGGCCGACCCCTACGAGCAGTACTTC.

The chain uses TRBV2 and TRBJ2-5, with 9 bases lining up with TRBD1. J was trimmed by 4 bases and V by 4 bases; bases with no gene match: 1. Germline V lookup: CDR1 SNHLY, CDR2 FYNNEI. The CDR3 is made up of 13 amino acids. CDR3 in DNA: TGTGCCAGCAGTGCGACAGGGGGAGAGACCCAGTACTTC. As protein: CASSATGGETQYF.

J is TRBJ1-1 and V is TRBV27; D might be TRBD1 (6 bases). Per germline, CDR1 MNHEY and CDR2 SMNVEV (reference sequence). The CDR3 has 18 amino acids. Trimming cost V 5 bases and J 4 bases, with 26 bases left between them. The CDR3 sequence is CASSPQSLGGGFGTEAFF. The CDR3 DNA follows: TGTGCCAGCAGTCCTCAGTCGCTAGGGGGAGGGTTCGGCACTGAAGCTTTCTTT.

The chain recombines TRBV7-8 with TRBJ1-2; 7 bases map to TRBD1. This CDR3 is 16 amino acids long. The germline V gene encodes CDR1 SGHVS and CDR2 FQNEAQ. Trimming took 5 bases from V and 2 from J; bases not matched to a gene: 11. CDR3 sequence reads: CASSIFDREANYGYTF. The CDR3 DNA follows: TGTGCCAGCAGCATTTTCGACAGGGAAGCGAACTATGGCTACACCTTC.

V is TRBV28 and J is TRBJ1-2, with a tentative D call TRBD1 (6 bases). Between the trimmed V and J ends, which lost 6 bases and 8 bases, there was a span of 19 bases. This CDR3 region has 14 residues. Germline V gene sequence: CDR1 MDHEN, CDR2 SYDVKM. The CDR3 protein is CASSPRGRGDGYTF. CDR3 coding DNA: TGTGCCAGCAGCCCCAGGGGAAGGGGGGACGGCTACACCTTC.

The chain combines TRBV6-5 with TRBJ2-1; D ambiguous. The CDR3 loop spans 13 amino acids. Deletions cut 0 bases from V and 12 bases from J, with 12 bases between. Germline V gives CDR1 MNHEY, CDR2 SVGAGI. CDR3 residues: CASSYSGLMGQFF. CDR3 sequence (DNA): TGTGCCAGCAGTTACTCAGGTTTGATGGGGCAGTTCTTC.

The chain combines TRBV28 with TRBJ2-1; D perhaps matches TRBD1 (5 bases). Looked up from germline, CDR1 is MDHEN and CDR2 is SYDVKM. The CDR3 sequence is 17 residues long. The ends were cut back, 1 base at V and 0 bases at J, with 13 bases in the middle. Here the CDR3 DNA reads TGTGCCAGCAGTTTATTAATGGGGCAAAGCTCCTACAATGAGCAGTTCTTC. This encodes CASSLLMGQSSYNEQFF.

The chain has TRBV10-3 and TRBJ1-1, with a tentative D call TRBD1 (5 bases). The CDR3 loop spans 18 amino acids. V lost 0 bases to trimming and J lost 0 bases, with 17 bases between them. In germline, CDR1 is ENHRY, CDR2 SYGVKD. The CDR3 DNA reads as TGTGCCATCAGTGAGTCTCAACAGATCCTGGGGGTGAACACTGAAGCTTTCTTT. It codes for CAISESQQILGVNTEAFF.

This clone was recorded once. V is TRBV4-3 and J is TRBJ2-1; D is uncertain. Germline assignment: CDR1 LGHNA and CDR2 YSLEER. The CDR3 runs 15 residues. The V end was cut by 0 bases, the J end by 8 bases, with 14 bases between. CDR3 DNA sequence: TGCGCCAGCAGCCAAGATCAAATGGTATGGGATGAGCAGTTCTTC. Translated: CASSQDQMVWDEQFF.

This chain joins TRBV27 and TRBJ2-2; TRBD2 aligns across 10 bases. Looked up from germline, CDR1 is MNHEY and CDR2 is SMNVEV (reference sequence). The V and J ends lost 0 bases and 4 bases, in that order; junction bases with no gene match: 2. The CDR3 loop spans 16 amino acids. CDR3 in amino acids: CASSLSASGSTGELFF. The CDR3 DNA is TGTGCCAGCAGTTTATCGGCTAGCGGGAGCACCGGGGAGCTGTTTTTT.

The rearrangement links TRBV19 to TRBJ2-5, with D possibly matching TRBD1 (7 bases). V dropped 0 bases and J dropped 7 bases, with 21 bases sitting between them. The CDR3 is made up of 17 amino acids. Looked up from germline, CDR1 is LNHDA and CDR2 is SQIVND (reference sequence). CDR3 in DNA: TGTGCCAGTAGTATAGATGATTACAGGGGCGAAGCGGGGACCCAGTACTTC. This codes for CASSIDDYRGEAGTQYF.

As for this clone: Other nucleotide sequences from this sample produce the same CDR3. The rearrangement uses TRBV4-1 and TRBJ1-2; 10 nucleotides align to TRBD1. J gave up 3 bases and V 4 bases, and 2 bases lay outside the gene matches. The CDR3 covers 14 residues. Looked up from germline, CDR1 is MGHRA and CDR2 is YSYEKL. The CDR3 DNA sequence: TGCGCCAGCAGCCTTGGGACAGGGGACTATGGCTACACCTTC. It specifies CASSLGTGDYGYTF.

This chain links TRBV7-6 with TRBJ2-7; TRBD1 matches 7 bases. Losses at the gene ends were 5 bases for V and 2 bases for J; bases not matched to a gene: 6. Germline V gene lookup returns CDR1 SGHVS and CDR2 FNYEAQ. The CDR3 covers 14 residues. This CDR3 reads CASSPGQNPYEQYF. The DNA for the CDR3 is TGTGCCAGCAGCCCGGGACAGAACCCCTACGAGCAGTACTTC.